A selection of T cell receptor beta chains follows, all from one sample in a study of T cells in tuberculosis. The data were produced by immunoSEQ multiplex PCR, yet TCRdb's version contains in-frame clones alone and is incomplete. The table has about 24,000 clones, around 95% seen once. Specimen: PBMCs. The receptor set was obtained from a donor aged 5-35 years with latent tuberculosis or without tuberculosis infection. Both conserved end residues are part of each CDR3. Fields, in order: clone size, J gene, D gene, V gene, CDR3 protein, CDR3 DNA. A D gene is named only where the DNA matches it firmly. Clone sizes are given selectively: once, few, many, or a class where the clone is expanded.

clone size: .; J gene: TRBJ1-5; D gene: .; V gene: TRBV4-1; CDR3 protein: CASSQDGGTSNQPQHF; CDR3 DNA: TGCGCCAGCAGCCAAGATGGCGGGACTAGCAATCAGCCCCAGCATTTT
clone size: once; J gene: TRBJ2-1; D gene: TRBD1; V gene: TRBV19; CDR3 protein: CASSADRDPRFGEQFF; CDR3 DNA: TGTGCCAGTAGTGCGGACAGGGATCCCCGGTTCGGTGAGCAGTTCTTC
clone size: .; J gene: TRBJ2-3; D gene: .; V gene: TRBV23-1; CDR3 protein: CASSHSPQGDTQYF; CDR3 DNA: TGCGCCAGCAGTCATTCCCCACAGGGAGATACGCAGTATTTT
clone size: .; J gene: TRBJ1-3; D gene: .; V gene: TRBV5-1; CDR3 protein: CASSLAPGRLSGNTIYF; CDR3 DNA: TGCGCCAGCAGCTTGGCTCCCGGGAGACTCTCTGGAAACACCATATATTTT
clone size: .; J gene: TRBJ2-7; D gene: TRBD1; V gene: TRBV28; CDR3 protein: CASTPRTRQGSHEQYF; CDR3 DNA: TGTGCCAGCACTCCACGTACGAGACAGGGTTCCCACGAGCAGTACTTC
clone size: .; J gene: TRBJ2-3; D gene: TRBD2; V gene: TRBV5-1; CDR3 protein: CASSYSSGVGQGEQYF; CDR3 DNA: TGCGCCAGCAGCTATTCTAGCGGGGTAGGACAAGGGGAGCAGTATTTT
clone size: .; J gene: TRBJ2-3; D gene: .; V gene: TRBV6-5; CDR3 protein: CASSYSFRGNTDTQYF; CDR3 DNA: TGTGCCAGCAGTTACTCCTTCCGGGGAAACACAGATACGCAGTATTTT
clone size: .; J gene: TRBJ1-2; D gene: TRBD1; V gene: TRBV12-5; CDR3 protein: CASGGGQNYGYTF; CDR3 DNA: TGTGCTAGTGGGGGGGGACAGAACTATGGCTACACCTTC
clone size: .; J gene: TRBJ2-3; D gene: TRBD2; V gene: TRBV27; CDR3 protein: CASSRILAGGLNTQYF; CDR3 DNA: TGTGCCAGCAGCCGCATCCTAGCGGGGGGGCTCAATACGCAGTATTTT
clone size: .; J gene: TRBJ1-2; D gene: TRBD1; V gene: TRBV11-2; CDR3 protein: CASSLAGQGAANYGYTF; CDR3 DNA: TGTGCCAGCAGCTTAGCGGGACAGGGGGCGGCTAACTATGGCTACACCTTC
clone size: .; J gene: TRBJ1-3; D gene: .; V gene: TRBV6-1; CDR3 protein: CASSERTYSGNTIYF; CDR3 DNA: TGTGCCAGCTCGGAAAGGACTTACTCTGGAAACACCATATATTTT
clone size: .; J gene: TRBJ1-3; D gene: .; V gene: TRBV5-1; CDR3 protein: CASRGGLSSGNTIYF; CDR3 DNA: TGCGCCAGCAGAGGCGGGCTAAGCTCTGGAAACACCATATATTTT
clone size: .; J gene: TRBJ2-6; D gene: .; V gene: TRBV6-1; CDR3 protein: CASRRNSGANVLTF; CDR3 DNA: TGTGCCAGCAGGAGAAACTCTGGGGCCAACGTCCTGACTTTC
clone size: .; J gene: TRBJ2-1; D gene: TRBD2; V gene: TRBV4-2; CDR3 protein: CASSQAGGENEQFF; CDR3 DNA: TGTGCCAGCAGCCAAGCGGGGGGGGAAAATGAGCAGTTCTTC
clone size: .; J gene: TRBJ2-7; D gene: .; V gene: TRBV14; CDR3 protein: CASSPYRDTAYEQYF; CDR3 DNA: TGTGCCAGCAGCCCGTACCGGGACACAGCCTACGAGCAGTACTTC
clone size: .; J gene: TRBJ1-2; D gene: .; V gene: TRBV12-2; CDR3 protein: CASRPHSTGGCYGYTF; CDR3 DNA: TGTGCAAGTCGCCCTCACTCGACAGGGGGCTGCTATGGCTACACCTTC
clone size: .; J gene: TRBJ1-1; D gene: TRBD1; V gene: TRBV10-3; CDR3 protein: CAISERDRDTEAFF; CDR3 DNA: TGTGCCATCAGTGAACGGGACAGGGACACTGAAGCTTTCTTT
clone size: .; J gene: TRBJ1-2; D gene: .; V gene: TRBV27; CDR3 protein: CASSSRWQGGYGYTF; CDR3 DNA: TGTGCCAGCAGCTCTCGCTGGCAGGGCGGCTATGGCTACACCTTC
clone size: .; J gene: TRBJ2-2; D gene: .; V gene: TRBV5-1; CDR3 protein: CASSLPGTGELFF; CDR3 DNA: TGCGCCAGCAGCTTACCCGGGACAGGGGAGCTGTTTTTT
clone size: .; J gene: TRBJ1-1; D gene: .; V gene: TRBV12-5; CDR3 protein: CASEGGAYTEAFF; CDR3 DNA: TGTGCTAGCGAGGGCGGGGCTTACACTGAAGCTTTCTTT
clone size: .; J gene: TRBJ2-3; D gene: .; V gene: TRBV4-1; CDR3 protein: CASSVAGLSDTQYF; CDR3 DNA: TGCGCCAGCAGCGTTGCGGGTCTATCAGATACGCAGTATTTT
clone size: .; J gene: TRBJ1-2; D gene: .; V gene: TRBV6-6; CDR3 protein: CASNWAQINYGYTF; CDR3 DNA: TGTGCCAGCAATTGGGCACAGATAAACTATGGCTACACCTTC
clone size: .; J gene: TRBJ2-7; D gene: TRBD1; V gene: TRBV5-4; CDR3 protein: CASSWDRGSEQYF; CDR3 DNA: TGTGCCAGCAGCTGGGACAGGGGGAGCGAGCAGTACTTC
clone size: .; J gene: TRBJ1-2; D gene: TRBD1; V gene: TRBV6-6; CDR3 protein: CASSYSRPPQGYGYTF; CDR3 DNA: TGTGCCAGCAGTTACTCGAGGCCCCCACAGGGGTATGGCTACACCTTC
clone size: .; J gene: TRBJ2-7; D gene: .; V gene: TRBV5-4; CDR3 protein: CASSFIPGSNEQYF; CDR3 DNA: TGTGCCAGCAGCTTCATCCCAGGGTCCAACGAGCAGTACTTC
clone size: .; J gene: TRBJ2-5; D gene: .; V gene: TRBV6-1; CDR3 protein: CASSDFRQIQETQYF; CDR3 DNA: TGTGCCAGCAGTGATTTTCGACAGATCCAAGAGACCCAGTACTTC
clone size: .; J gene: TRBJ1-1; D gene: .; V gene: TRBV2; CDR3 protein: CASIMNRAESMNTEAFF; CDR3 DNA: TGTGCCAGCATCATGAACAGGGCCGAGTCAATGAACACTGAAGCTTTCTTT